The 16 T cell receptor beta chains below all came from one sample that was sequenced in a study of blood T cell repertoires in COVID-19. TCRdb's copy holds only in-frame clones and misses some; the assay was immunoSEQ multiplex PCR. The data show around 300,000 clones, nearly 90% seen once. The material sequenced was PBMCs or T cells enriched from blood (not recorded which). Receptor source: a woman in her sixties or seventies who had recovered from COVID-19.

This clone came up once. The genes are TRBV15 and TRBJ2-7, with D possibly matching TRBD2 (5 bases). The V gene's germline CDR1 is LNHNV and CDR2 YYDKDF (reference sequence). The V gene lost 0 bases and the J gene lost 7 bases, with 10 bases spanning the gap. This CDR3 spans 13 amino acids. This chain's CDR3 is CATSRDQTGEQYF. The DNA for the CDR3 is TGTGCCACCAGCAGAGATCAGACGGGGGAGCAGTACTTC.

This chain connects TRBV5-3 to TRBJ2-7, with no clear D. TRBV5-3 is an ORF; its function is uncertain. This CDR3 contains 12 residues. The V end was cut by 3 bases, the J end by 4 bases, with 8 bases between. CDR3 loop: CARSSHSYEQYF. DNA of the CDR3: TGTGCCAGAAGCTCGCACAGTTACGAGCAGTACTTC.

The chain is built from TRBV19 and TRBJ2-7; TRBD2 is a possible D gene (6 bases). The V gene's germline CDR1 is LNHDA and CDR2 SQIVND (reference sequence). This CDR3 contains 15 residues. The V and J ends lost 8 bases and 3 bases respectively, with 20 bases between them. In DNA, the CDR3 is TGTGCCAGTCAACCCAGTGGGACTCTAGTCTACGAGCAGTACTTC. It codes for CASQPSGTLVYEQYF.

This rearrangement joins TRBV9 to TRBJ2-2; 8 bases line up with TRBD1. The CDR3 runs 15 residues. Germline CDR1 SGDLS, CDR2 YYNGEE. Trimming cost V 4 bases and J 5 bases; bases outside gene matches: 7. For the CDR3, the DNA is TGTGCCAGCAGCTCACGGACAGGGTGGACCGGGGAGCTGTTTTTT. This translates into CASSSRTGWTGELFF.

The rearrangement uses TRBV5-1 and TRBJ2-7, with TRBD1 matching over 8 bases. J gave up 2 bases and V 2 bases, and 6 bases lay outside the gene matches. The CDR3 loop spans 15 amino acids. Per the germline V gene, CDR1 is SGHRS and CDR2 is YFSETQ. As DNA, the CDR3 is TGCGCCAGCAGCTTAACCGGGACAGGAACCTACGAGCAGTACTTC. This encodes CASSLTGTGTYEQYF.

Here the CDR3 reads CASSQPNIHNQPQHF. The CDR3 DNA follows: TGTGCCAGCAGCCAACCAAACATACACAATCAGCCCCAGCATTTT. V usage is TRBV4-2 and J usage is TRBJ1-5; D is uncertain. Trimming removed 2 bases at V and 3 bases at J, with 11 bases between. The CDR3 sequence is 15 residues long. The germline gives CDR1 LGHNA, CDR2 YNFKEQ.

This clone was found once. The chain combines TRBV28 with TRBJ1-6; the match to TRBD1 covers 7 bases. This CDR3 region has 16 residues. J lost 1 base, V lost 7 bases, and 7 bases had no gene match. CDR1 is MDHEN, CDR2 SYDVKM, per germline. CDR3 DNA sequence: TGTGCCAGCATTCCCCTGGACAGGTCCTATAATTCACCCCTCCACTTT. Encoded protein: CASIPLDRSYNSPLHF. The variable domain in full, completed from reference TRBV28 and TRBJ1-6, reads DVKVTQSSRYLVKRTGEKVFLECVQDMDHENMFWYRQDPGLGLRLIYFSYDVKMKEKGDIPEGYSVSREKKERFSLILESASTNQTSMYLCASIPLDRSYNSPLHFGNGTRLTVT.

V gene TRBV5-1 combines with J gene TRBJ2-1; 9 positions agree with TRBD1. Germline V CDR1 and CDR2: SGHRS, YFSETQ. The CDR3 loop spans 15 amino acids. The J segment lost 8 bases and the V segment lost 2 bases, leaving 8 bases of the junction unmatched. The CDR3 region is CASSFGDRVLHEQFF. The CDR3 nucleotides read TGCGCCAGCAGCTTCGGGGACAGGGTTCTCCATGAGCAGTTCTTC.

The table lists this clone with a few counts. Other DNA sequences in the same sample also yield this CDR3. The chain combines TRBV19 with TRBJ1-5; D might be TRBD1 (5 bases). Trimming removed 2 bases from V and 5 bases from J, with 7 bases in between. This CDR3 comprises 13 residues. The germline gives CDR1 LNHDA, CDR2 SQIVND (reference sequence). CDR3 coding DNA: TGTGCCAGTAGTATACCGGGGGATCAGCCCCAGCATTTT. Protein: CASSIPGDQPQHF.

This clone showed up just once. V gene TRBV5-4 combines with J gene TRBJ2-2, with D unresolved. The CDR3 runs to 13 residues. Germline-derived CDR1 and CDR2 are SGHNT and YYREEE (reference sequence). The V and J ends lost 3 bases and 2 bases respectively, with 5 bases between them. For the CDR3, the DNA is TGTGCCAGCAGCTCTTTTAACACCGGGGAGCTGTTTTTT. As protein: CASSSFNTGELFF.

The V gene is TRBV7-2, the J gene TRBJ2-1; no firm D call. The CDR3 extends over 15 amino acids. V was cut by 1 base and J by 2 bases, with 9 bases left in between. The germline V gene has CDR1 SGHTA and CDR2 FQGNSA. The DNA for the CDR3 is TGTGCCAGCAGCTTAGTCAGTTCCCCCTACAATGAGCAGTTCTTC. It specifies CASSLVSSPYNEQFF. Drawing the rest from reference TRBV7-2 and TRBJ2-1, the complete variable domain is GAGVSQSPSNKVTEKGKDVELRCDPISGHTALYWYRQSLGQGLEFLIYFQGNSAPDKSGLPSDRFSAERTGGSVSTLTIQRTQQEDSAVYLCASSLVSSPYNEQFFGPGTRLTVL.

The chain is built from TRBV24-1 and TRBJ1-2; D possibly corresponds to TRBD1 (6 bases). This CDR3 contains 13 residues. V was pared by 5 bases and J by 7 bases, with 13 bases between. Germline values: CDR1 KGHDR, CDR2 SFDVKD. The CDR3 region is CATSAADRSGYTF. CDR3 DNA: TGTGCCACCAGTGCCGCGGACAGAAGTGGCTACACCTTC.

The rearrangement links TRBV2 to TRBJ1-1, with 7 nucleotides matching TRBD1. V lost 9 bases to trimming and J lost 1 base; unmatched junction nucleotides: 8. Germline CDR1 and CDR2: SNHLY and FYNNEI. The CDR3 sequence is 14 residues long. This CDR3 is CASRQGQGNTEAFF. The CDR3 bases are TGTGCCAGTCGACAGGGCCAAGGGAACACTGAAGCTTTCTTT.

The V and J genes are TRBV6-5 and TRBJ1-3, with 7 bases lining up with TRBD1. The CDR3 sequence is 15 residues long. Germline V lookup: CDR1 MNHEY, CDR2 SVGAGI. J was trimmed by 3 bases and V by 5 bases; bases with no gene match: 7. The CDR3 DNA reads TGTGCCAGCAGTAAACAGGGGATGAGTGGAAACACCATATATTTT. Protein sequence: CASSKQGMSGNTIYF.

The chain couples TRBV5-1 to TRBJ1-4; TRBD1 agrees at 7 bases. The CDR3 totals 14 residues. From germline, CDR1 is SGHRS and CDR2 YFSETQ. Trimming at V came to 4 bases and at J to 5 bases, leaving 5 bases not matched to a gene. The CDR3 spells CASSRDRTNEKLFF. CDR3 DNA: TGCGCCAGCAGCCGGGACAGAACGAATGAAAAACTGTTTTTT. The variable domain in full, completed from reference TRBV5-1 and TRBJ1-4, reads KAGVTQTPRYLIKTRGQQVTLSCSPISGHRSVSWYQQTPGQGLQFLFEYFSETQRNKGNFPGRFSGRQFSNSRSEMNVSTLELGDSALYLCASSRDRTNEKLFFGSGTQLSVL.

The rearrangement links TRBV11-2 to TRBJ2-7, with D possibly matching TRBD2 (5 bases). CDR3 length: 15 residues. V was trimmed by 4 bases and J by 0 bases, leaving 13 bases between them. In germline, CDR1 is SGHAT, CDR2 FQNNGV. CDR3 residues: CASSSPDFISYEQYF. The CDR3 DNA sequence: TGTGCCAGCAGCTCCCCGGACTTTATCTCCTACGAGCAGTACTTC.